The 27 T cell receptor beta chains listed next were all sequenced from one sample in a study of identical twins. TCRdb re-derived calls from the 5' RACE reads in MiXCR, one entry per CDR3 protein. This table holds a few hundred thousand distinct CDR3 sequences, about 8% found once. These same data were also listed under a study on yellow fever vaccine responses in identical twins.

Specimen: CD8+ T cells sorted from blood. These receptors were collected from a woman aged 18 to 35 in good health.

This clonotype was seen many times. V gene TRBV7-9 combines with J gene TRBJ2-1; the D gene is possibly TRBD1 (6 bases). CDR1 and CDR2 (germline): SEHNR, FQNEAQ (reference sequence). Trimming left V 4 bases short and J 2 bases short, with 9 bases between. The CDR3 spans 14 residues. Here the CDR3 reads CASSSRQAYNEQFF. CDR3 in DNA: TGTGCCAGCAGCTCGAGACAGGCCTACAATGAGCAGTTCTTC.

This chain connects TRBV5-1 to TRBJ1-2; no clear D gene. The CDR3 runs 14 residues. V lost 2 bases, J lost 7 bases, and 15 bases lay in between. Germline V gene sequence: CDR1 SGHRS, CDR2 YFSETQ. CDR3 amino acids: CASSFEPRLGGYTF. CDR3 DNA: TGCGCCAGCAGCTTTGAGCCCCGCTTGGGTGGCTACACCTTC.

This sequence joins TRBV28 and TRBJ2-1; D possibly corresponds to TRBD1 (5 bases). The V gene's germline CDR1 is MDHEN and CDR2 SYDVKM. This CDR3 region has 14 residues. V lost 3 bases, J lost 3 bases, and 9 bases lay in between. CDR3 in amino acids: CASSFLDSYNEQFF. As DNA, the CDR3 is TGTGCCAGCAGTTTTTTAGACAGCTACAATGAGCAGTTCTTC. Using reference TRBV28 and TRBJ2-1 for the parts outside the CDR3, the full variable domain is DVKVTQSSRYLVKRTGEKVFLECVQDMDHENMFWYRQDPGLGLRLIYFSYDVKMKEKGDIPEGYSVSREKKERFSLILESASTNQTSMYLCASSFLDSYNEQFFGPGTRLTVL.

This clonotype showed up just a few times. V and J are TRBV27 and TRBJ2-5; D is undetermined. V lost 6 bases and J lost 1, with 12 bases in between. The CDR3 runs 14 residues. Germline CDR1 is MNHEY and CDR2 is SMNVEV (reference sequence). CDR3 nucleotides: TGTGCCAGCAGCCACCAGGCAGCCCAAGAGACCCAGTACTTC. This sequence encodes CASSHQAAQETQYF.

The J gene is TRBJ2-7, the V gene TRBV4-1; either TRBD1 or TRBD2 may supply D (5 bases each). With 1 base removed from V and 5 bases from J, the gap between germline ends came to 12 bases. The CDR3 contains 14 residues. Germline CDR1 is MGHRA and CDR2 is YSYEKL. The chain's CDR3 is CASSQGYGGNEQYF. The CDR3 nucleotides read TGCGCCAGCAGCCAAGGTTATGGGGGAAACGAGCAGTACTTC.

The chain links TRBV5-1 to TRBJ2-3; TRBD2 matches 8 bases. The CDR3 contains 18 residues. CDR1 SGHRS and CDR2 YFSETQ come from the germline V gene. V shed 1 base, J shed 6 bases, and the junction held 16 bases outside the gene matches. The CDR3, as DNA: TGCGCCAGCAGCTTGCCTCCTAGCGGGCCATCGCCGGTCGATACGCAGTATTTT. It translates to CASSLPPSGPSPVDTQYF. Full variable domain (remainder filled in from reference TRBV5-1 and TRBJ2-3): KAGVTQTPRYLIKTRGQQVTLSCSPISGHRSVSWYQQTPGQGLQFLFEYFSETQRNKGNFPGRFSGRQFSNSRSEMNVSTLELGDSALYLCASSLPPSGPSPVDTQYFGPGTRLTVL.

The rearrangement links TRBV3-1 to TRBJ2-5; D call uncertain. Per germline, CDR1 LGHDT and CDR2 YNNKEL (reference sequence). V was pared by 3 bases and J by 4 bases, with 18 bases between. This CDR3 spans 16 amino acids. The CDR3 loop is CASSHRSRTVGETQYF. DNA of the CDR3: TGTGCCAGCAGCCATCGCTCCCGGACCGTCGGAGAGACCCAGTACTTC.

In this sample, this clonotype turned up a few times. The chain is built from TRBV6-1 and TRBJ2-7; TRBD1 might be the D (5 bases). Germline assignment: CDR1 MNHNS and CDR2 SASEGT. This CDR3 contains 15 residues. V was cut by 2 bases and J by 4 bases, with 15 bases left in between. CDR3 nucleotides: TGTGCCAGCAGTGAATTGGCAGGGATAACGTACGAGCAGTACTTC. Protein product: CASSELAGITYEQYF.

This clonotype was recorded many times. V and J are TRBV7-9 and TRBJ2-5, with 13 bases lining up with TRBD2. Losses at the gene ends were 5 bases for V and 0 bases for J; bases not matched to a gene: 0. The CDR3 has 15 residues. Germline CDR1 is SEHNR and CDR2 is FQNEAQ (reference sequence). The CDR3 here is CASSGTSGNQETQYF. The CDR3 nucleotides are TGTGCCAGCAGCGGGACTAGCGGGAACCAAGAGACCCAGTACTTC.

Here the CDR3 DNA reads TGTGCCAGCAGCCAACCCCCAGTAGCAGGCGGTAAAAACGAGCAGTACTTC. Translated: CASSQPPVAGGKNEQYF. J is TRBJ2-7 and V is TRBV14; D gene unclear. The CDR3 runs to 17 residues. Trimming took off 2 bases at V and 5 bases at J, with 22 bases between the two ends. In germline, CDR1 is SGHDN, CDR2 FVKESK.

This clonotype has a count of ten or more. The chain has TRBV12-3 or TRBV12-4 and TRBJ1-6, with D uncertain. This CDR3 spans 12 amino acids. V lost 7 bases to trimming and J lost 11 bases, with 12 bases between them. The CDR3 DNA reads TGTGCCAGCACCGACCTAACCACACCCCTCCACTTT. Translation: CASTDLTTPLHF.

The chain employs TRBV4-3 and TRBJ2-7; TRBD2 aligns across 8 bases. CDR3 length: 16 residues. CDR1 LGHNA and CDR2 YSLEER come from the germline V gene. The J segment lost 6 bases and the V segment lost 0 bases, leaving 10 bases of the junction unmatched. The CDR3 sequence is CASSQDHQRENGEQYF. Here the CDR3 DNA reads TGCGCCAGCAGCCAAGATCATCAGCGGGAGAATGGCGAGCAGTACTTC.

This clonotype was detected ten times or more. This chain uses TRBV2 with TRBJ2-3; no firm D call. Trimming removed 8 bases from V and 0 bases from J, with 3 bases in between. The CDR3 is 11 amino acids. CDR1 SNHLY and CDR2 FYNNEI come from the germline V gene. The CDR3 reads CASFSTDTQYF. The CDR3 DNA reads TGTGCCAGCTTCAGCACAGATACGCAGTATTTT.

This clonotype came up a few times. This chain connects TRBV27 to TRBJ2-1; D possibly corresponds to TRBD1 (6 bases). Trimming stripped 5 bases from V and 6 bases from J, with 14 bases between. CDR1 and CDR2 (germline): MNHEY, SMNVEV (reference sequence). There are 14 residues in the CDR3. CDR3 protein: CASSGTGRVNEQFF. DNA for the CDR3: TGTGCCAGCAGTGGAACAGGGAGAGTCAATGAGCAGTTCTTC.

The V gene is TRBV2, the J gene TRBJ1-5; a possible D gene is TRBD1 (5 bases). The CDR3 covers 18 residues. Trimming cost V 0 bases and J 5 bases, with 20 bases left between them. Germline V lookup: CDR1 SNHLY, CDR2 FYNNEI. The CDR3 sequence is CASSEALLQVQGDQPQHF. In DNA, the CDR3 is TGTGCCAGCAGTGAAGCTCTGTTGCAGGTCCAAGGGGATCAGCCCCAGCATTTT.

The chain combines TRBV27 with TRBJ2-7; the D gene is possibly TRBD1 (5 bases). The CDR3 contains 13 residues. V was cut by 6 bases and J by 2 bases, with 11 bases left in between. Germline CDR1 is MNHEY and CDR2 is SMNVEV (reference sequence). The DNA for the CDR3 is TGTGCCAGCAGGACGACAGTTACCTACGAGCAGTACTTC. This gives the protein CASRTTVTYEQYF.

This clonotype appeared many times. The chain employs TRBV12-3 or TRBV12-4 and TRBJ2-5, with D possibly matching TRBD2 (5 bases). The CDR3 length is 17 residues. V was clipped by 0 bases and J by 2 bases, with 16 bases between them. This CDR3 reads CASSLALPAEIQETQYF. CDR3 nucleotide sequence: TGTGCCAGCAGTTTAGCCTTGCCAGCGGAGATACAAGAGACCCAGTACTTC.

This clonotype was detected many times. At one of its ends the junction is not consistent with the germline gene, which may arise from a read error. The chain has TRBV4-3 and TRBJ2-2, with TRBD2 identical over 12 bases. Germline V gene data show CDR1 as LGHNA and CDR2 as YSLEER. This CDR3 has 15 residues. DNA for the CDR3: TGCGCCAGCAGCAGGACTAGCGGGAACGCCGGGGAGCTGTTTTTT. Its protein is CASSRTSGNAGELFF.

This clonotype was seen more than once but under ten times. The chain combines TRBV6-1 with TRBJ2-1; the match to TRBD1 covers 9 bases. Trimming cost V 11 bases and J 3 bases; bases outside gene matches: 5. The germline V gene encodes CDR1 MNHNS and CDR2 SASEGT. This CDR3 spans 13 amino acids. The CDR3 loop is CASGTGYYNEQFF. The CDR3 DNA follows: TGTGCCTCCGGGACAGGGTACTACAATGAGCAGTTCTTC.

This clonotype was recorded at least ten times. The J gene is TRBJ2-7, the V gene TRBV12-3 or TRBV12-4; D is perhaps TRBD1 or TRBD2 (5 bases each). Trimming left V 3 bases short and J 3 bases short, with 12 bases between. The CDR3 runs to 14 residues. CDR3 sequence reads: CASSFSGADYEQYF. In DNA form, the CDR3 reads TGTGCCAGCAGTTTCTCCGGGGCAGACTACGAGCAGTACTTC.

In its sample, this clonotype was seen many times. V and J are TRBV5-1 and TRBJ2-1; TRBD1 agrees at 9 bases. Losses at the gene ends were 5 bases for V and 2 bases for J; bases not matched to a gene: 11. The CDR3 extends over 17 amino acids. CDR1 SGHRS and CDR2 YFSETQ come from the germline V gene. The CDR3 reads CASRPLGGTGPYNEQFF. CDR3 coding DNA: TGCGCCAGCAGACCCCTCGGTGGGACAGGGCCCTACAATGAGCAGTTCTTC. Variable domain in full (rest from reference TRBV5-1 and TRBJ2-1): KAGVTQTPRYLIKTRGQQVTLSCSPISGHRSVSWYQQTPGQGLQFLFEYFSETQRNKGNFPGRFSGRQFSNSRSEMNVSTLELGDSALYLCASRPLGGTGPYNEQFFGPGTRLTVL.

This clonotype was counted at least ten times. The chain carries TRBV29-1 and TRBJ1-2; possibly TRBD1 for D (6 bases). Germline values: CDR1 SQVTM, CDR2 ANQGSEA. Between the trimmed V and J ends, which lost 4 bases and 4 bases, there was a span of 10 bases. This CDR3 comprises 12 residues. The CDR3 DNA is TGCAGCGTTGCGGACAGCGGCTATGGCTACACCTTC. Translated, it gives CSVADSGYGYTF. Combining the CDR3 with reference TRBV29-1 and TRBJ1-2 gives the whole variable domain SAVISQKPSRDICQRGTSLTIQCQVDSQVTMMFWYRQQPGQSLTLIATANQGSEATYESGFVIDKFPISRPNLTFSTLTVSNMSPEDSSIYLCSVADSGYGYTFGSGTRLTVV.

This sequence joins TRBV28 and TRBJ2-7; D ambiguous. Germline CDR1 is MDHEN and CDR2 is SYDVKM. This CDR3 has 14 amino acids. V lost 2 bases and J 6 bases, leaving 14 bases between the germline ends. The CDR3 here is CASSLTQVPLEQYF. CDR3 bases: TGTGCCAGCAGTTTAACCCAGGTCCCTCTCGAGCAGTACTTC.

CDR3 amino acids: CASSQDPDRGSEAFF. The CDR3 DNA sequence: TGCGCCAGCAGCCAAGACCCCGACAGGGGTAGTGAAGCTTTCTTT. This chain uses TRBV4-1 with TRBJ1-1, with 8 bases that match TRBD1. This CDR3 contains 15 residues. V lost 0 bases and J lost 7; bases outside the gene matches: 7. CDR1 and CDR2 from the germline V gene are MGHRA and YSYEKL.

There are many counts of this clonotype. This chain links TRBV29-1 with TRBJ2-7; perhaps TRBD1 as D (7 bases). The CDR3 sequence is 13 residues long. The germline V gene encodes CDR1 SQVTM and CDR2 ANQGSEA. Trimming pared 6 bases from V and 0 bases from J, leaving 12 bases between. The CDR3: CSVRGDSSYEQYF. In DNA, the CDR3 is TGCAGCGTAAGGGGGGACAGCTCCTACGAGCAGTACTTC.

The chain uses TRBV20-1 and TRBJ2-5, with D unresolved. The germline CDR1 and CDR2 sequences are DFQATT and SNEGSKA (reference sequence). Trimming cost V 4 bases and J 4 bases, with 4 bases left between them. CDR3 size: 10 residues. The CDR3 here is CSAKLETQYF. The CDR3 DNA reads as TGCAGTGCTAAGCTAGAGACCCAGTACTTC.

This chain connects TRBV29-1 to TRBJ1-1; D unclear. The CDR3 has 13 amino acids. V was pared by 1 base and J by 1 base, with 7 bases between. Germline V lookup: CDR1 SQVTM, CDR2 ANQGSEA. In nucleotides, the CDR3 is TGCAGCGTTGAAGGGCAGCCGAACACTGAAGCTTTCTTT. Amino acids: CSVEGQPNTEAFF.